A selection of T cell receptor beta chains follows, all from one sample in a study of blood T cell repertoires in COVID-19. Repertoires were generated with immunoSEQ multiplex PCR, while TCRdb's copy carries only in-frame clones and drops some. Of around 170,000 clones listed, about 82% are singletons. Sample: PBMCs or T cells enriched from blood (not recorded which). These receptors came from a woman younger than 45 who had recovered from COVID-19. The CDR3 runs from the conserved cysteine through the conserved F or W.

j_call v_call cdr3_aa
TRBJ1-1 TRBV7-8 CASSLDERNTEAFF
TRBJ1-1 TRBV4-1 CASSQDSVEIGITEAFF
TRBJ2-2 TRBV21-1 CASSGRQGYTGELFF
TRBJ2-3 TRBV9 CASSAGTASTDTQYF
TRBJ2-7 TRBV30 CAWSVTRGTGVYEQYF
TRBJ1-2 TRBV12-3/TRBV12-4 CASSLVGDGYTF
TRBJ2-1 TRBV5-4 CASSTGQGAGNEQFF
TRBJ2-7 TRBV5-4 CASSSRLAGGYEQYF
TRBJ2-3 TRBV28 CASRRRPTDTQYF
TRBJ2-3 TRBV24-1 CATSQVAGTDTQYF
TRBJ2-3 TRBV6-5 CASPPASPSTDTQYF
TRBJ1-1 TRBV18 CASSGRRNTEAFF
TRBJ1-1 TRBV13 CASSPRGDLGRNTEAFF
TRBJ2-5 TRBV5-1 CASSLGGGPFQETQYF
TRBJ2-2 TRBV4-1 CASSNRGGTGELFF
TRBJ1-3 TRBV6-2/TRBV6-3 CASSPPIGGTIYF
TRBJ2-7 TRBV19 CASSIQRENLGEQYF
TRBJ1-1 TRBV18 CASSPGTGGTTEAFF
TRBJ1-2 TRBV2 CASSEDRAQVGLRRGYTF
TRBJ2-1 TRBV3-1/TRBV3-2 CASSQVPSSVSSYNEQFF
TRBJ2-1 TRBV27 CASRPQAGTLDNEQFF
TRBJ1-5 TRBV6-5 CASTRGENQPQHF
TRBJ2-3 TRBV19 CAIKRGDTQYF
TRBJ2-5 TRBV19 CASSPGGRGYGETQYF
TRBJ2-4 TRBV6-1 CASSEDPGGVMRKNIQYF
TRBJ2-3 TRBV5-5 CASSWTTGRADTQYF
TRBJ2-7 TRBV3-1/TRBV3-2 CASSPGATYEQYF
TRBJ2-7 TRBV6-5 CASSPGTGRYEQYF
TRBJ1-5 TRBV21-1 CASSKARQNSNQPQHF
TRBJ2-1 TRBV30 CAWSPLSGRFYNEQFF